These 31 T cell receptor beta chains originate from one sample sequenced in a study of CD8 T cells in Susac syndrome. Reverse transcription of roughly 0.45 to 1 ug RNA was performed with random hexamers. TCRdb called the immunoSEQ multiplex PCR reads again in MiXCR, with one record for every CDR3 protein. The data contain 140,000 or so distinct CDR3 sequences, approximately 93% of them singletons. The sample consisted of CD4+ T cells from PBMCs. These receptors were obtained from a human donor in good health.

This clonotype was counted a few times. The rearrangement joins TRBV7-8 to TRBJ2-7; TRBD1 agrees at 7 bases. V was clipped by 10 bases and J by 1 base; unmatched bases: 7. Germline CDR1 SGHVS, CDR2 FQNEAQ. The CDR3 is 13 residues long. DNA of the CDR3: TGTGCCACGAACAGGGGATTATCCTACGAGCAGTACTTC. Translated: CATNRGLSYEQYF.

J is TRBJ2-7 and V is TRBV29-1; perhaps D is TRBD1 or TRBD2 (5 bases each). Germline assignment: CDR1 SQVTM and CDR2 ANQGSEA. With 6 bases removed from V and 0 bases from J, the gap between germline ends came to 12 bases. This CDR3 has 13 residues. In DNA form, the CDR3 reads TGCAGCGTGCCGGGGACGGACTCCTACGAGCAGTACTTC. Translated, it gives CSVPGTDSYEQYF.

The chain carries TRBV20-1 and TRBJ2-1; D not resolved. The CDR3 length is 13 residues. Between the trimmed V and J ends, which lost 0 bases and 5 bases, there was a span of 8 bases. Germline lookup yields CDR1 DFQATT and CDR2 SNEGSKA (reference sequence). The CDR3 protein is CSARDRTHNEQFF. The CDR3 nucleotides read TGCAGTGCTAGAGACAGGACCCACAATGAGCAGTTCTTC.

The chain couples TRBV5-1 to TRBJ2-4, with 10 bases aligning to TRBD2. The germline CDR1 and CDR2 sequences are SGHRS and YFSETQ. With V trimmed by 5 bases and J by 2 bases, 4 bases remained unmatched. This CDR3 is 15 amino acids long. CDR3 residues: CASSSGLATKNIQYF. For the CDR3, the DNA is TGCGCCAGCAGTTCGGGACTAGCGACCAAAAACATTCAGTACTTC.

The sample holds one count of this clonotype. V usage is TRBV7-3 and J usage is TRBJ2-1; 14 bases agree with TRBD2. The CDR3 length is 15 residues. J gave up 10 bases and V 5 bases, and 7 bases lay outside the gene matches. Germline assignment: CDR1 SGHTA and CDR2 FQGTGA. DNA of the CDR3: TGTGCCAGCAGCCCTTGGACTAGCGGGAGGAAGGAGCAGTTCTTC. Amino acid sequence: CASSPWTSGRKEQFF. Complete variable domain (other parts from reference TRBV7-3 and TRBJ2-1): GAGVSQTPSNKVTEKGKYVELRCDPISGHTALYWYRQSLGQGPEFLIYFQGTGAADDSGLPNDRFFAVRPEGSVSTLKIQRTERGDSAVYLCASSPWTSGRKEQFFGPGTRLTVL.

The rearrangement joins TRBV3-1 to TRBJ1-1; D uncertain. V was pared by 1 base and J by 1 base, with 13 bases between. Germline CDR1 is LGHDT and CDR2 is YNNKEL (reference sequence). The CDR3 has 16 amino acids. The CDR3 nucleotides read TGTGCCAGCAGCCAAGGTCGGGGAATCGGGAACACTGAAGCTTTCTTT. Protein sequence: CASSQGRGIGNTEAFF.

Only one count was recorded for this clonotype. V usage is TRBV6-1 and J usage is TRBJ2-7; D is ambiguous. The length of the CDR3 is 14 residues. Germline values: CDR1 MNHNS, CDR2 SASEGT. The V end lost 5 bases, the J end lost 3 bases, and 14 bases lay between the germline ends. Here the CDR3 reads CASSREQSLYEQYF. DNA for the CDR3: TGTGCCAGCAGTCGCGAGCAAAGTCTCTACGAGCAGTACTTC.

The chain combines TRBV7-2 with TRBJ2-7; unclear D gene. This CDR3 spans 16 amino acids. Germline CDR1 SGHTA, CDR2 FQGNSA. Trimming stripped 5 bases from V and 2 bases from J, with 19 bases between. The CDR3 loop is CASSPPRFSIAYEQYF. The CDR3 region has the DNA TGTGCCAGCAGCCCCCCTAGGTTCAGCATAGCCTACGAGCAGTACTTC.

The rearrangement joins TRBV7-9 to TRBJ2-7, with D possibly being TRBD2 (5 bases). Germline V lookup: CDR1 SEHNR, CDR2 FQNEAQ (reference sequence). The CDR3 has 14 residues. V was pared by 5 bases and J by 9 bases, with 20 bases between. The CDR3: CASSHTGVGVAQYF. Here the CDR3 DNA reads TGTGCCAGCAGCCATACTGGGGTGGGAGTCGCGCAGTACTTC.

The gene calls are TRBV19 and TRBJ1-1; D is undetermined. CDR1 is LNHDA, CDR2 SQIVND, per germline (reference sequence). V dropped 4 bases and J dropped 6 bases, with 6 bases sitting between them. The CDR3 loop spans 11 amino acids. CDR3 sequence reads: CASSTQAEAFF. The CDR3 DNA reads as TGTGCCAGTAGTACCCAAGCTGAAGCTTTCTTT. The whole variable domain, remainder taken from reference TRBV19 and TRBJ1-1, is DGGITQSPKYLFRKEGQNVTLSCEQNLNHDAMYWYRQDPGQGLRLIYYSQIVNDFQKGDIAEGYSVSREKKESFPLTVTSAQKNPTAFYLCASSTQAEAFFGQGTRLTVV.

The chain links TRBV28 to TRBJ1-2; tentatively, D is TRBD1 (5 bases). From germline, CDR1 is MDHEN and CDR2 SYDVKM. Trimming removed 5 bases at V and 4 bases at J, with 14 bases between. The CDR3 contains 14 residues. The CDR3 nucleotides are TGTGCCAGCAGTCCTCCCGGGACCAGCTATGGCTACACCTTC. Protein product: CASSPPGTSYGYTF.

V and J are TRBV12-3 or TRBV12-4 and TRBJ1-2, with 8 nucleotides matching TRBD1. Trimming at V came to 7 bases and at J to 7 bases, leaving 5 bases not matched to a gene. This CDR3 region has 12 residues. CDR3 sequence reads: CASIPQGGGYTF. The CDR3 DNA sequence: TGTGCCAGCATACCACAGGGGGGTGGCTACACCTTC.

The CDR3 is CASSSRTAPDTQYF. In nucleotides, the CDR3 is TGTGCCAGCAGCTCCAGGACAGCACCAGATACGCAGTATTTT. This chain joins TRBV11-2 and TRBJ2-3, with D possibly being TRBD1 (6 bases). This CDR3 comprises 14 residues. Germline loops: CDR1 SGHAT, CDR2 FQNNGV. The V end lost 4 bases, the J end lost 4 bases, and 12 bases lay between the germline ends.

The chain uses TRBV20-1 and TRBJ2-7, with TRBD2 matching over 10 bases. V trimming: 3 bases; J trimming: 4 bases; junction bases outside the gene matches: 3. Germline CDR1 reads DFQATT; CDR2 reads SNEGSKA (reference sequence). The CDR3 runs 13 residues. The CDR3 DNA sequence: TGCAGTGCTAGGAGGACTAGCGGTTACGAGCAGTACTTC. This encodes CSARRTSGYEQYF.

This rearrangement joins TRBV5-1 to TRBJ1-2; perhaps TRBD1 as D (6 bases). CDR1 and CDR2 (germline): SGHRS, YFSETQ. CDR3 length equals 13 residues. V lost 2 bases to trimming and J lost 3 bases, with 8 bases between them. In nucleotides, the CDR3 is TGCGCCAGCAGCTTCGCAGGGGACTATGGCTACACCTTC. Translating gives CASSFAGDYGYTF.

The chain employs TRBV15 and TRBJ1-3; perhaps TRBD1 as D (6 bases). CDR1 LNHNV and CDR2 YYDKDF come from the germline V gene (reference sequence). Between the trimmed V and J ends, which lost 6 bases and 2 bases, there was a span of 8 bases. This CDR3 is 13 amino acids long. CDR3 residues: CATRGTPGNTIYF. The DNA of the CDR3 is TGTGCCACCAGAGGGACACCTGGAAACACCATATATTTT.

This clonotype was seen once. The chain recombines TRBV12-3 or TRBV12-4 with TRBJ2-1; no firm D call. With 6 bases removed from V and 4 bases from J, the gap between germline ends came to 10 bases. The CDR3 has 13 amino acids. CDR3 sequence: CASRPVLYNEQFF. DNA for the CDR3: TGTGCCAGCAGACCCGTACTATACAATGAGCAGTTCTTC.

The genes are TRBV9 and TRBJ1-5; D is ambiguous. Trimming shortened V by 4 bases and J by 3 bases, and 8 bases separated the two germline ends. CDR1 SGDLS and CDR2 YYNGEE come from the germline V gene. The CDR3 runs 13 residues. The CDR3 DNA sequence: TGTGCCAGCAGCCAGCACGTCAATCAGCCCCAGCATTTT. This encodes CASSQHVNQPQHF.

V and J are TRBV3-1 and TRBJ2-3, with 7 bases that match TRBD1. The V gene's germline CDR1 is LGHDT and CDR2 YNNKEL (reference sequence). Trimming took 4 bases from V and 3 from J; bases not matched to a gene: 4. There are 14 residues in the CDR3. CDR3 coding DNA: TGTGCCAGCAGCCGACAGGGACAGACAGATACGCAGTATTTT. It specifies CASSRQGQTDTQYF.

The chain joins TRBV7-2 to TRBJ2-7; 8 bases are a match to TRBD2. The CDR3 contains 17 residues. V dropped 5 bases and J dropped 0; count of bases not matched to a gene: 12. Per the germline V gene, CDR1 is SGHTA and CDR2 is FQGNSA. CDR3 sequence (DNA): TGTGCCAGCAGCCCAGTGGCACTAGCGGCAAGCTCCTACGAGCAGTACTTC. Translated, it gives CASSPVALAASSYEQYF. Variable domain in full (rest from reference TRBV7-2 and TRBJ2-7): GAGVSQSPSNKVTEKGKDVELRCDPISGHTALYWYRQSLGQGLEFLIYFQGNSAPDKSGLPSDRFSAERTGGSVSTLTIQRTQQEDSAVYLCASSPVALAASSYEQYFGPGTRLTVT.

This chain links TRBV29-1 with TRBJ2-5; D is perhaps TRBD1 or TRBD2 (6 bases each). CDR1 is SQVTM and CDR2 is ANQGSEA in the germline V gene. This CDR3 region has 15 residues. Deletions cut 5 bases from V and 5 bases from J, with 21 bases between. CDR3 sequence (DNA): TGCAGCGTTACCCCCGGGGGACACCTTCGGGAGACCCAGTACTTC. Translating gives CSVTPGGHLRETQYF.

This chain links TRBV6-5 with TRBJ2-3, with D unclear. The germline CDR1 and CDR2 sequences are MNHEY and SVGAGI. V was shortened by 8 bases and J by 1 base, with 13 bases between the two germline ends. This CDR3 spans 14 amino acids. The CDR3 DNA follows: TGTGCCAGCCCTCCAACAGACGGCACAGATACGCAGTATTTT. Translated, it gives CASPPTDGTDTQYF.

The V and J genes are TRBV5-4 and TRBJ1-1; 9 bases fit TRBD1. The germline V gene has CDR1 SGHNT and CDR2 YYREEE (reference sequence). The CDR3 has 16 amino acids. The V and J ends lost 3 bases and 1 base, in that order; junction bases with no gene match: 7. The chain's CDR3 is CASSSGGTGPNTEAFF. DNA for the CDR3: TGTGCCAGCAGCTCTGGAGGGACAGGGCCGAACACTGAAGCTTTCTTT. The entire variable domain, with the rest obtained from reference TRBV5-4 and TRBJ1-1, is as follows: ETGVTQSPTHLIKTRGQQVTLRCSSQSGHNTVSWYQQALGQGPQFIFQYYREEENGRGNFPPRFSGLQFPNYSSELNVNALELDDSALYLCASSSGGTGPNTEAFFGQGTRLTVV.

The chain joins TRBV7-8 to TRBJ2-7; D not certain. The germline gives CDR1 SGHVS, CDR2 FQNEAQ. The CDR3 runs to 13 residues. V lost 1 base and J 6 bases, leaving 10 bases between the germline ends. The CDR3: CASSLDTEFEQYF. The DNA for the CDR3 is TGTGCCAGCAGCTTAGATACCGAGTTCGAGCAGTACTTC.

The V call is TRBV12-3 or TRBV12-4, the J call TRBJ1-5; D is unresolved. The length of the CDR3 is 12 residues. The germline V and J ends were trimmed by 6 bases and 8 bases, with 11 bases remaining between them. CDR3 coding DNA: TGTGCCAGCAGCCTCGTTCTCGAGCCCCAGCATTTT. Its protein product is CASSLVLEPQHF.

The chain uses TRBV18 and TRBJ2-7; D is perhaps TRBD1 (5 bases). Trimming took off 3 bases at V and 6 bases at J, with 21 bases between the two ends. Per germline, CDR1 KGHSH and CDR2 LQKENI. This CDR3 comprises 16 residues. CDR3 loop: CASSPLPGRVSFEQYF. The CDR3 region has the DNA TGTGCCAGCTCACCCCTCCCAGGCAGGGTGTCTTTCGAGCAGTACTTC.

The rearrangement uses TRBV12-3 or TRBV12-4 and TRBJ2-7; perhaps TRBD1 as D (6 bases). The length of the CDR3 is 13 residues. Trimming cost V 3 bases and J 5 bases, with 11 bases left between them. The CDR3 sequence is CASSLRGSDEQYF. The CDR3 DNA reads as TGTGCCAGCAGTTTGAGGGGGTCGGACGAGCAGTACTTC.

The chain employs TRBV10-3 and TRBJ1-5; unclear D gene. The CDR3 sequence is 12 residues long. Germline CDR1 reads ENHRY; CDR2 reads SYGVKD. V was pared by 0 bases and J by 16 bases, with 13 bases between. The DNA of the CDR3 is TGTGCCATCAGTGAGTCCGGGGTGCGCGAACATTTT. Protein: CAISESGVREHF.

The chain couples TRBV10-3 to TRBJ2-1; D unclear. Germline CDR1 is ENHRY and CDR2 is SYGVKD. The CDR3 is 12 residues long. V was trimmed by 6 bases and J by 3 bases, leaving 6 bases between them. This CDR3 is CAISGSYNEQFF. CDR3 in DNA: TGTGCCATCAGCGGCAGCTACAATGAGCAGTTCTTC.

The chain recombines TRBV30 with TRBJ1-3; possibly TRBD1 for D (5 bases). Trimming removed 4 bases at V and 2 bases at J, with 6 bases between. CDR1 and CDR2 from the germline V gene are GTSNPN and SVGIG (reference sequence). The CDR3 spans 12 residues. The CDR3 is CAWKQAGNTIYF. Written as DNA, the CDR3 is TGTGCCTGGAAACAGGCTGGAAACACCATATATTTT.

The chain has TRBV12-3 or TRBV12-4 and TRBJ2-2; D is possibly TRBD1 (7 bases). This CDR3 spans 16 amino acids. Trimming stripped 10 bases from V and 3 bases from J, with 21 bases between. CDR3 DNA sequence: TGTGCCACCCACCGTCGGGGGCAGGGGGACACCGGGGAGCTGTTTTTT. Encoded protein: CATHRRGQGDTGELFF.